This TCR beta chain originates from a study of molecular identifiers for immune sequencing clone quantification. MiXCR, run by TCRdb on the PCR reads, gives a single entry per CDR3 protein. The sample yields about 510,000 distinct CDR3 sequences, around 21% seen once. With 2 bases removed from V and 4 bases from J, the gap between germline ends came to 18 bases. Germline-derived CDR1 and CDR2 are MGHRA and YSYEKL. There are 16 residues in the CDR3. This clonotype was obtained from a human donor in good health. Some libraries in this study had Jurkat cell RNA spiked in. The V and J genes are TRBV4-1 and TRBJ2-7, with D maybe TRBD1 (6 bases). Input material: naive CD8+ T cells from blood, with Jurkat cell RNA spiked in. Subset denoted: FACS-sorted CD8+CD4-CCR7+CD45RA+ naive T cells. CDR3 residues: CASSQQGMGQRYEQYF. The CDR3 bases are TGCGCCAGCAGCCAACAGGGGATGGGACAAAGGTACGAGCAGTACTTC.